This T cell receptor (beta chain) was sequenced for a study of OX40 agonist ivuxolimab in advanced cancers. Looking at the study overall: Dose-escalation patients' cancers were hepatocellular carcinoma, melanoma, renal cell or head and neck cancer. Overall study findings and caveats: At 0.1 to 3.0 mg/kg, clonal expansion of CD4+ and CD8+ blood T cells had occurred by week 6. A proportion of nonresponders additionally exhibited low normalized T-cell clonal expansion.

The CDR3 length is 16 residues. The J segment lost 0 bases and the V segment lost 4 bases, leaving 8 bases of the junction unmatched. CDR1 is SGHRS, CDR2 YFSETQ, per germline. Assay: immunoSEQ multiplex PCR; the TCRdb copy retains only in-frame clones and omits some. The sample lists fewer than 70,000 clones; approximately 90% were seen once. A word on this clone: Its cognate antigen is unknown.

This sequence was found in an adult with an advanced solid tumor such as melanoma, head and neck, liver or kidney cancer. V and J are TRBV5-1 and TRBJ2-3; 7 bases align to TRBD2. The source was CD4+ or CD8+ T cells sorted from blood, collected in a trial of the OX40 agonist ivuxolimab. This CDR3 reads CASSKRLAVSTDTQYF. Here the CDR3 DNA reads TGCGCCAGCAGCAAACGGCTAGCGGTTAGCACAGATACGCAGTATTTT.